The sequence of this TCR beta chain was determined in a study of response to subunit inactivated influenza vaccine. Study results and limitations: Authors suggested seasonal influenza vaccinations each recruit few new T cells.

On this clonotype: What it binds is not known.

Germline CDR1 reads MNHEY; CDR2 reads SMNVEV (reference sequence). The CDR3 totals 14 residues. Each CDR3 protein gets one entry after TCRdb re-called the RT-PCR reads with MiXCR. The sample contains 450,000 to 600,000 distinct CDR3 sequences, about 17% of which appear only once. The TCR sequence derives from a man between 50 and 75 years old who received an inactivated influenza vaccine. The chain is built from TRBV27 and TRBJ2-2; the match to TRBD1 covers 8 bases. The source material was CD4+ T cells sorted from PBMCs, sampled roughly 24 months after vaccination. The CDR3 nucleotides read TGTGCAGAAGGACAGGGCACGAGAAGGGGGGAGCTGTTTTTT. This gives the protein CAEGQGTRRGELFF.